This T cell receptor beta chain was captured by sequencing in a study of shared clonotypes between healthy human individuals. The CDR3 sequence is 12 residues long. V lost 10 bases and J lost 11, with 20 bases in between. CDR1 is ENHRY, CDR2 SYGVKD, per germline. Adult donors, all healthy and HIV-negative, had no recent acute infections or vaccinations. Caucasian adults living in Nashville, Tennessee, provided all samples. It was on ten immunoSEQ deep assay plates that unsorted PBMC DNA was sequenced. Per the original data handling: ImmunoSEQ yielded junction-only sequences lacking quality scores, so filtering differed. Sequencing was performed with immunoSEQ multiplex PCR; in TCRdb, only in-frame clones are kept and a portion is missing. V and J calls and clone size follow that table, whereas D and trimming were derived from the DNA. The sample lists some 490,000 clones, approximately 78% occurring once.

The specimen sequenced was PBMCs. This chain uses TRBV10-3 with TRBJ1-1; D is unclear. The clonotype originates from a woman in her forties in good health. Some clones in this sample may be carry-over from other donors' samples. The CDR3 nucleotides are TGTGCCACCAAGGACGACGCTCTTGGGGCTTTCTTT. Encoded protein: CATKDDALGAFF.